These 18 T cell receptor beta chains share one sample of origin, sequenced in a study of T cells after yellow fever vaccination. TCRdb reprocessed the 5' RACE reads via MiXCR and lists one record per CDR3 protein. The table has about 580,000 distinct CDR3 sequences, roughly 17% seen once. This sample comprised PBMCs, obtained 5 days after the first yellow fever vaccination. The receptors were gathered from a man aged 18 to 30 who received the YFV17D yellow fever vaccine.

This clonotype was seen a few times. J is TRBJ1-5 and V is TRBV7-8; D might be TRBD1 (6 bases). Germline CDR1 reads SGHVS; CDR2 reads FQNEAQ. This CDR3 is 17 amino acids long. The ends were cut back, 4 bases at V and 0 bases at J, with 16 bases in the middle. Written as DNA, the CDR3 is TGTGCCAGCAGCTCCTCCAGACAGGAGTATAGCAATCAGCCCCAGCATTTT. It codes for CASSSSRQEYSNQPQHF.

This clonotype was seen more than once but under ten times. The chain couples TRBV7-9 to TRBJ1-1; D perhaps matches TRBD1 (5 bases). Looked up from germline, CDR1 is SEHNR and CDR2 is FQNEAQ (reference sequence). V lost 5 bases to trimming and J lost 1 base, with 17 bases between them. The CDR3 extends over 16 amino acids. Written as DNA, the CDR3 is TGTGCCAGCAGCAATAGTCCTGGCGGGGGGAACACTGAAGCTTTCTTT. It codes for CASSNSPGGGNTEAFF.

The J gene is TRBJ1-5, the V gene TRBV3-1; D remains ambiguous. Trimming cost V 1 base and J 4 bases, with 11 bases left between them. This CDR3 region has 15 residues. Germline CDR1 LGHDT, CDR2 YNNKEL (reference sequence). The CDR3 is CASSQGWAGNQPQHF. The CDR3 DNA follows: TGTGCCAGCAGCCAAGGATGGGCAGGAAATCAGCCCCAGCATTTT.

In its sample, this clonotype was seen a few times. This sequence joins TRBV10-3 and TRBJ2-6; tentatively, D is TRBD1 (5 bases). Germline values: CDR1 ENHRY, CDR2 SYGVKD. Trimming pared 3 bases from V and 0 bases from J, leaving 6 bases between. The CDR3 loop spans 15 amino acids. CDR3 protein: CAISDTGSGANVLTF. The CDR3 DNA is TGTGCCATCAGTGACACAGGCTCTGGGGCCAACGTCCTGACTTTC.

J is TRBJ2-5 and V is TRBV7-2; TRBD2 aligns across 8 bases. The CDR3 is 17 amino acids. V shed 2 bases and J 1 base; nucleotides not matched to a gene: 9. The V gene's germline CDR1 is SGHTA and CDR2 FQGNSA. Here the CDR3 DNA reads TGTGCCAGCAGCTTATTGGGCCTAGCGGGTCCCCAAGAGACCCAGTACTTC. It is translated as CASSLLGLAGPQETQYF.

The V gene is TRBV29-1, the J gene TRBJ2-1; D is tentatively TRBD1 or TRBD2 (6 bases each). The length of the CDR3 is 15 residues. V was shortened by 0 bases and J by 3 bases, with 12 bases between the two germline ends. Germline V gene data show CDR1 as SQVTM and CDR2 as ANQGSEA. The CDR3 DNA sequence: TGCAGCGTTGAAGATCCGGGGGCCGGCTACAATGAGCAGTTCTTC. It yields the protein CSVEDPGAGYNEQFF.

The V gene is TRBV7-2, the J gene TRBJ2-5; D is uncertain. The CDR3 runs to 13 residues. Germline V gene data show CDR1 as SGHTA and CDR2 as FQGNSA. Trimming left V 4 bases short and J 5 bases short, with 11 bases between. In nucleotides, the CDR3 is TGTGCCAGCAGCTCCCCTACATATGAGACCCAGTACTTC. Amino acids: CASSSPTYETQYF.

The V gene is TRBV20-1, the J gene TRBJ1-1; D might be TRBD1 (5 bases). V lost 6 bases to trimming and J lost 0 bases, with 14 bases between them. The CDR3 consists of 14 residues. The germline CDR1 and CDR2 sequences are DFQATT and SNEGSKA (reference sequence). DNA of the CDR3: TGCAGTGCGGAGGGGACGGTGATGAACACTGAAGCTTTCTTT. Translated, it gives CSAEGTVMNTEAFF.

This clonotype was seen more than once but under ten times. The chain links TRBV7-9 to TRBJ1-1; possibly TRBD1 for D (5 bases). The CDR3 is 14 residues long. CDR1 is SEHNR and CDR2 is FQNEAQ in the germline V gene (reference sequence). Trimming cost V 4 bases and J 1 base, with 10 bases left between them. CDR3 sequence (DNA): TGTGCCAGCAGCTCGCGCAGGGAGAACACTGAAGCTTTCTTT. The encoded protein is CASSSRRENTEAFF. Combining the CDR3 with reference TRBV7-9 and TRBJ1-1 gives the whole variable domain DTGVSQNPRHKITKRGQNVTFRCDPISEHNRLYWYRQTLGQGPEFLTYFQNEAQLEKSRLLSDRFSAERPKGSFSTLEIQRTEQGDSAMYLCASSSRRENTEAFFGQGTRLTVV.

V usage is TRBV6-5 and J usage is TRBJ1-6; 8 bases align to TRBD1. This CDR3 has 15 residues. V gave up 4 bases and J gave up 13 bases; unmatched junction bases: 12. Germline V gene lookup returns CDR1 MNHEY and CDR2 SVGAGI. Here the CDR3 DNA reads TGTGCCAGCAGTTCTCCACAGGGGGTGGGGGTCCCCCTCCACTTT. The encoded protein is CASSSPQGVGVPLHF.

This CDR3 reads CATSRGREPQHF. The CDR3 DNA reads as TGTGCCACCAGCAGAGGAAGAGAGCCCCAGCATTTT. This chain joins TRBV15 and TRBJ1-5; D is unclear. This CDR3 comprises 12 residues. Germline loops: CDR1 LNHNV, CDR2 YYDKDF (reference sequence). With 1 base removed from V and 8 bases from J, the gap between germline ends came to 6 bases.

This rearrangement joins TRBV10-2 to TRBJ1-1; unclear D gene. Between the trimmed V and J ends, which lost 4 bases and 11 bases, there was a span of 11 bases. Germline values: CDR1 WSHSY, CDR2 SAAADI. This CDR3 contains 11 residues. CDR3 protein: CASSGGGSAFF. The CDR3 DNA sequence: TGCGCCAGCAGTGGAGGTGGGTCTGCTTTCTTT.

The chain uses TRBV4-2 and TRBJ2-2; 9 bases map to TRBD1. The CDR3 is 15 residues long. V shed 1 base, J shed 8 bases, and the junction held 5 bases outside the gene matches. Germline CDR1 reads LGHNA; CDR2 reads YNFKEQ. In DNA, the CDR3 is TGTGCCAGCAGCCAAGCGGACAGGGGAAATGGGGAGCTGTTTTTT. Amino acids: CASSQADRGNGELFF.

This clonotype was detected only a few times. V is TRBV3-1 and J is TRBJ2-7; the match to TRBD1 covers 9 bases. The ends lost 5 bases at V and 6 bases at J; junction bases unmatched: 11. The germline CDR1 and CDR2 sequences are LGHDT and YNNKEL (reference sequence). The CDR3 loop spans 15 amino acids. CDR3 nucleotides: TGTGCCAGCAGCTCGTCGGTACAGGGGGCCAGCGAGCAGTACTTC. Protein sequence: CASSSSVQGASEQYF.

The CDR3 DNA sequence: TGCAGCGTTGCGGGGGGCCTCTACGAGCAGTACTTC. Translation gives CSVAGGLYEQYF. The chain employs TRBV29-1 and TRBJ2-7, with D perhaps TRBD2 (7 bases). The V gene lost 4 bases and the J gene lost 3 bases, with 10 bases spanning the gap. The CDR3 sequence is 12 residues long. Germline V gene lookup returns CDR1 SQVTM and CDR2 ANQGSEA.

The chain recombines TRBV7-2 with TRBJ2-5; 10 nucleotides agree with TRBD2. Per the germline V gene, CDR1 is SGHTA and CDR2 is FQGNSA. J was trimmed by 4 bases and V by 5 bases; bases with no gene match: 7. The CDR3 extends over 15 amino acids. The CDR3, as DNA: TGTGCCAGCAGCCGTACTAGCGGGGAGGGAGAGACCCAGTACTTC. Translating gives CASSRTSGEGETQYF.

This clonotype was picked up a small number of times. This rearrangement joins TRBV11-1 to TRBJ2-1; the D gene is possibly TRBD1 (6 bases). V lost 5 bases and J 3 bases, leaving 14 bases between the germline ends. This CDR3 has 15 residues. The germline CDR1 and CDR2 sequences are SGHAT and FQDESV (reference sequence). The DNA for the CDR3 is TGTGCCAGCAGCACCCACAGGGATGGCTACAATGAGCAGTTCTTC. It encodes CASSTHRDGYNEQFF.

The chain has TRBV4-3 and TRBJ1-2; D is undetermined. The V end was cut by 0 bases, the J end by 4 bases, with 9 bases between. This CDR3 has 14 residues. CDR1 and CDR2 from the germline V gene are LGHNA and YSLEER. The CDR3 loop is CASSQETATYGYTF. CDR3 DNA: TGCGCCAGCAGCCAAGAAACAGCGACCTATGGCTACACCTTC.